This TCR beta chain was documented in a study of blood T cell repertoires in COVID-19. Using immunoSEQ multiplex PCR, the repertoire was profiled, and TCRdb retains in-frame clones only, with some absent. Here the sample spans about 97,000 clones, 80% to 90% being singletons. Germline CDR1 is SGHTA and CDR2 is FQGTGA. The CDR3 is made up of 14 amino acids. Trimming took off 4 bases at V and 6 bases at J, with 12 bases between the two ends. The clonotype was recovered from a human donor in a cohort sampled during active COVID-19. Sample: peripheral blood. V is TRBV7-3 and J is TRBJ2-2; maybe TRBD2 (7 bases). CDR3 in DNA: TGTGCCAGCAGCTCCGCCGGGGGGCCCGGGGAGCTGTTTTTT. It yields the protein CASSSAGGPGELFF.